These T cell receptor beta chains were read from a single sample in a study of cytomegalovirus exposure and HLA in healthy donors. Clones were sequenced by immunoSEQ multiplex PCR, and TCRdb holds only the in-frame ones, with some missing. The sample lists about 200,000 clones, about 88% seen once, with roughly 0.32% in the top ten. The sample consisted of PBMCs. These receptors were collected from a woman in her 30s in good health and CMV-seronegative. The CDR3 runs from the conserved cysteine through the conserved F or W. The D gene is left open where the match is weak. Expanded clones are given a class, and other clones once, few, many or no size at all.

CDR3aa: CASSDRDKTYEQYF
CDR3nt: TGTGCCAGCAGTGACCGGGACAAGACCTACGAGCAGTACTTC
d_gene: -
abundance: -
v_gene: TRBV6-1
j_gene: TRBJ2-7

CDR3aa: CRGSGGETQYF
CDR3nt: TGCAGGGGATCGGGGGGGGAGACCCAGTACTTC
d_gene: TRBD2
abundance: few
v_gene: TRBV20-1
j_gene: TRBJ2-5

CDR3aa: CASSRLAGESSYNEQFF
CDR3nt: TGTGCCAGCAGCCGACTAGCGGGAGAGAGCTCCTACAATGAGCAGTTCTTC
d_gene: TRBD2
abundance: once
v_gene: TRBV7-3
j_gene: TRBJ2-1

CDR3aa: CASSARAGNQETQYF
CDR3nt: TGTGCCAGCAGTGCGCGAGCGGGAAACCAAGAGACCCAGTACTTC
d_gene: TRBD2
abundance: -
v_gene: TRBV28
j_gene: TRBJ2-5

CDR3aa: CASSRQSTEAFF
CDR3nt: TGTGCCAGCAGTCGACAGTCCACTGAAGCTTTCTTT
d_gene: -
abundance: -
v_gene: TRBV2
j_gene: TRBJ1-1

CDR3aa: CASRNVGAVLNTEAFF
CDR3nt: TGTGCCAGCAGGAATGTTGGGGCGGTGTTGAACACTGAAGCTTTCTTT
d_gene: -
abundance: -
v_gene: TRBV28
j_gene: TRBJ1-1

CDR3aa: CASSPRTDNNYGYTF
CDR3nt: TGTGCCAGCTCACCCCGGACAGACAATAACTATGGCTACACCTTC
d_gene: -
abundance: -
v_gene: TRBV18
j_gene: TRBJ1-2

CDR3aa: CAWAPGHNEQFF
CDR3nt: TGTGCCTGGGCCCCAGGTCACAATGAGCAGTTCTTC
d_gene: -
abundance: -
v_gene: TRBV30
j_gene: TRBJ2-1

CDR3aa: CASSSLPTGSGANVLTF
CDR3nt: TGCGCCAGCAGCTCTCTGCCTACAGGGTCCGGGGCCAACGTCCTGACTTTC
d_gene: -
abundance: -
v_gene: TRBV5-1
j_gene: TRBJ2-6

CDR3aa: CASSFRGRVSYEQYF
CDR3nt: TGTGCCAGCAGTTTTCGCGGGAGGGTCTCCTACGAGCAGTACTTC
d_gene: TRBD2
abundance: -
v_gene: TRBV28
j_gene: TRBJ2-7

CDR3aa: CASSYTGTGTYVYGYTF
CDR3nt: TGCGCCAGCAGCTATACCGGGACAGGGACTTATGTCTATGGCTACACCTTC
d_gene: TRBD1
abundance: -
v_gene: TRBV5-1
j_gene: TRBJ1-2

CDR3aa: CASRTRGSTDTQYF
CDR3nt: TGTGCCAGCAGGACGCGCGGTAGCACAGATACGCAGTATTTT
d_gene: -
abundance: -
v_gene: TRBV28
j_gene: TRBJ2-3

CDR3aa: CASSPPGGYTEAFF
CDR3nt: TGTGCCAGCAGCCCCCCAGGGGGGTACACTGAAGCTTTCTTT
d_gene: TRBD1
abundance: -
v_gene: TRBV6-1
j_gene: TRBJ1-1

CDR3aa: CATSRDKLAGAYEQYF
CDR3nt: TGTGCCACCAGCAGAGATAAACTAGCGGGAGCCTACGAGCAGTACTTC
d_gene: TRBD2
abundance: -
v_gene: TRBV15
j_gene: TRBJ2-7

CDR3aa: CASSLVSTGGAYEQYF
CDR3nt: TGTGCCAGCAGCTTAGTGTCAACAGGGGGGGCCTACGAGCAGTACTTC
d_gene: -
abundance: -
v_gene: TRBV11-2
j_gene: TRBJ2-7

CDR3aa: CASSSPDRVPTDTQYF
CDR3nt: TGTGCCAGCAGTTCTCCCGACAGGGTACCCACAGATACGCAGTATTTT
d_gene: TRBD1
abundance: -
v_gene: TRBV28
j_gene: TRBJ2-3

CDR3aa: CASSLVQADTQYF
CDR3nt: TGTGCCAGCAGCTTAGTTCAGGCAGATACGCAGTATTTT
d_gene: -
abundance: -
v_gene: TRBV7-2
j_gene: TRBJ2-3

CDR3aa: CSAGLAGLNEQFF
CDR3nt: TGCAGCGCAGGACTAGCGGGACTCAATGAGCAGTTCTTC
d_gene: TRBD2
abundance: -
v_gene: TRBV29-1
j_gene: TRBJ2-1

CDR3aa: CASTLTPNTEAFF
CDR3nt: TGTGCCAGCACCCTGACACCGAACACTGAAGCTTTCTTT
d_gene: -
abundance: -
v_gene: TRBV28
j_gene: TRBJ1-1

CDR3aa: CASSVAGGSQYF
CDR3nt: TGTGCCAGCAGCGTAGCAGGGGGATCGCAGTATTTT
d_gene: TRBD1
abundance: -
v_gene: TRBV5-6
j_gene: TRBJ2-3

CDR3aa: CASRLAGSDTQYF
CDR3nt: TGTGCCAGCAGGCTAGCGGGTTCAGATACGCAGTATTTT
d_gene: TRBD2
abundance: -
v_gene: TRBV6-5
j_gene: TRBJ2-3

CDR3aa: CASSPLAGGTGELFF
CDR3nt: TGTGCCAGCAGCCCCCTAGCGGGCGGCACCGGGGAGCTGTTTTTT
d_gene: TRBD2
abundance: -
v_gene: TRBV7-3
j_gene: TRBJ2-2

CDR3aa: CASSEVGGWGETQYF
CDR3nt: TGTGCCAGCAGTGAAGTTGGGGGGTGGGGGGAGACCCAGTACTTC
d_gene: -
abundance: -
v_gene: TRBV2
j_gene: TRBJ2-5